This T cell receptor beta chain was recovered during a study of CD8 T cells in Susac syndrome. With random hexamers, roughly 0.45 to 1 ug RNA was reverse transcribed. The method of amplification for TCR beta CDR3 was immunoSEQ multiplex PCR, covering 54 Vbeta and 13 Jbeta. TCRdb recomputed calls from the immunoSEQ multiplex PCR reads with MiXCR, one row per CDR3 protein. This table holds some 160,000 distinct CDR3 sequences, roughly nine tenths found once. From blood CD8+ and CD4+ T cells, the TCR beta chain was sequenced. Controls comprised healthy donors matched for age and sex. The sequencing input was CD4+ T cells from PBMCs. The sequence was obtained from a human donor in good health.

The CDR3 sequence is CSVLLSSGNTIYF. In DNA form, the CDR3 reads TGCAGCGTTCTTTTGAGCTCTGGAAACACCATATATTTT. This chain links TRBV29-1 with TRBJ1-3; D ambiguous. The CDR3 runs 13 residues. V lost 5 bases to trimming and J lost 0 bases, with 8 bases between them. Germline V gene data show CDR1 as SQVTM and CDR2 as ANQGSEA.